This T cell receptor beta chain emerged from a study of shared clonotypes between healthy human individuals. Whole-study findings and limits: Clonotype sharing across a handful of donors was observed for roughly 5% of naive CD4 clonotypes.

V gave up 5 bases and J gave up 0 bases, with 25 bases separating them. Looked up from germline, CDR1 is MNHEY and CDR2 is SMNVEV (reference sequence). The length of the CDR3 is 19 residues. Adult donors, all healthy and HIV-negative, had no recent acute infections or vaccinations. A split of CD4+ cells into CD45RA+ naive and CD45RA-negative memory subsets was performed. To note about this clone: Its target is not known.

Profiled with immunoSEQ multiplex PCR; TCRdb holds only in-frame clones, not every one. The sample carries fewer than 3 million clones, about nine tenths recorded once. The receptor's source is a man younger than 35 in good health. Some clones in this sample may be carry-over from other donors' samples. This sequence joins TRBV27 and TRBJ1-2; a possible D gene is TRBD1 (5 bases). Specimen: naive CD4+ T cells from PBMCs. Subset described: CD45RA+ positively selected. The CDR3 DNA follows: TGTGCCAGCAGTCCATATCCCCCATGGGGGAGGTCAGCTAACTATGGCTACACCTTC. This sequence encodes CASSPYPPWGRSANYGYTF.